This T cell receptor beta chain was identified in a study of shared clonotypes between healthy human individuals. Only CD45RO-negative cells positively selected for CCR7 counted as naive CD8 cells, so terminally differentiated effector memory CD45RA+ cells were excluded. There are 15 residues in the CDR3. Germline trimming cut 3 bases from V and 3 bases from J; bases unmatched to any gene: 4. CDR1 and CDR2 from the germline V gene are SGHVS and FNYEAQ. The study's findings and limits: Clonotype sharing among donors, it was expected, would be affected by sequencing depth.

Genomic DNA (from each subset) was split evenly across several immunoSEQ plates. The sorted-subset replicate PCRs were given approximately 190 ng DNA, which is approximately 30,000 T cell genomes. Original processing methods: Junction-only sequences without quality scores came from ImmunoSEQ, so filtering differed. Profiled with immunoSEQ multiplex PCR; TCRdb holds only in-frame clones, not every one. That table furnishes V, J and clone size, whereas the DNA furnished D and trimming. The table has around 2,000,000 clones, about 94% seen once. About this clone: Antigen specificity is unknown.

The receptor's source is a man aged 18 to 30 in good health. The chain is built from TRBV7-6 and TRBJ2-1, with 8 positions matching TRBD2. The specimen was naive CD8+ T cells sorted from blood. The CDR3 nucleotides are TGTGCCAGCAGCTTTACTAGCGGAGGCTACAATGAGCAGTTCTTC. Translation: CASSFTSGGYNEQFF.